This record covers a single T cell receptor (beta chain). Its antigen is still unknown. Since all of the isolated RNA was reverse transcribed, expressed TCRB transcripts were what got sequenced. This table comes from immunoSEQ multiplex PCR, and its TCRdb copy is limited to in-frame clones, with some not included. Here the sample spans 300,000 to 350,000 clones, 7% to 10% being singletons. The data are from a study of beta chain features in type 1 diabetes. Whole-study results and caveats: Among all four CD4+ subsets, Type 1 diabetes patients had TCRB CDR3s that were moderately but significantly shorter.

Averaging approximately 0.11 L, one heparinised blood draw was given by each donor. Sorted CD4+ subsets: naive, central memory, regulatory, stem cell-like memory (CD45RO/CCR7/CD25/CD127/CD95/CD27 panel). The sample comprised central memory CD4+ T cells from blood. This TCR came from a man under 40 with type 1 diabetes.

The CDR3 bases are TGTGCCAGTAGTATGGCAGTAACGAGGACTAATGAAAAACTGTTTTTT. Translated: CASSMAVTRTNEKLFF. The chain carries TRBV19 and TRBJ1-4, with unresolved D. Germline lookup yields CDR1 LNHDA and CDR2 SQIVND (reference sequence). The CDR3 runs 16 residues. V was pared by 3 bases and J by 2 bases, with 13 bases between.